This T cell receptor (beta chain) was recovered during a study of vaccination and CD4 T cells after COVID-19. Study-wide points: Convalescent patients showed a median around 85% of reactive clones that were seen only post-vaccination. The study found median SARS-CoV-2-reactive clonotypes rising from approximately 21 to 40, not significantly.

This clonotype was seen a handful of times. Its antigen is not identified. Time point: late sampling 161 to 241 days after vaccination in a few convalescent patients. The germline gives CDR1 SGHTA, CDR2 FQGNSA. The V gene lost 3 bases and the J gene lost 0 bases, with 2 bases spanning the gap. CDR3 size: 12 residues. Using its own MiXCR run on the PCR reads, TCRdb lists one record per CDR3 protein. The sample has 25,000 to 35,000 distinct CDR3 sequences; 49% are singletons. This receptor was identified in a human donor who had recovered from COVID-19. This chain links TRBV7-2 with TRBJ2-5; D is unresolved. Sequencing used CD4+ T cells from blood, obtained about 7 months after SARS-CoV-2 vaccination. The CDR3 reads CASSLYQETQYF. In nucleotides, the CDR3 is TGTGCCAGCAGCTTGTACCAAGAGACCCAGTACTTC.